This T cell receptor beta chain was observed in a study of T cell repertoires in cytomegalovirus infection. This clonotype was recorded a few times. In TCRdb, the reads were re-called with MiXCR into one record per CDR3 protein. The profile shows a few hundred thousand distinct CDR3 sequences, under 20% of them singletons. Germline V gives CDR1 SGHTA, CDR2 FQGNSA. V lost 1 base, J lost 0 bases, and 15 bases lay in between. The CDR3 has 18 amino acids. The sequence derives from a human donor in good health (CMV status not recorded). Some clones in this sample may be carry-over from other donors' samples. Sequencing was done on a sample of PBMCs. The rearrangement joins TRBV7-2 to TRBJ1-4; D uncertain. Here the CDR3 reads CASSLVGPVTATNEKLFF. CDR3 in DNA: TGTGCCAGCAGCTTAGTCGGGCCCGTGACTGCAACTAATGAAAAACTGTTTTTT.